These 22 T cell receptor beta chains came from one sample sequenced in a study of tumor and adjacent non-tumor tissue in lung cancer. The template was RNA from unsorted bulk tissue. TCRbeta libraries were built with three rounds of nested PCR, modified from ARM-PCR. TCRdb reprocessed the multiplex PCR reads via MiXCR and lists one record per CDR3 protein. The sample holds over 130,000 distinct CDR3 sequences; roughly 70% are singletons and the top ten take over 15%. The sequencing input was lung tumor tissue. These receptors were taken from a man in his 60s with small cell lung cancer.

The chain couples TRBV7-8 to TRBJ1-2; TRBD1 aligns across 10 bases. Germline V gene data show CDR1 as SGHVS and CDR2 as FQNEAQ. CDR3 size: 15 residues. The trim removed 5 bases at V and 6 bases at J, leaving 9 bases unmatched. Written as DNA, the CDR3 is TGTGCCAGCAGCCCAAGCAGGACAGGGGGTCATGGCTACACCTTC. This codes for CASSPSRTGGHGYTF.

Note on this clonotype: Germline is not matched at one junction end, which may reflect a read error. This chain's CDR3 is CVSSLETAQGETQYF. DNA of the CDR3: TGTGTCAGCAGCTTAGAGACAGCCCAAGGGGAGACCCAGTACTTC. The V and J genes are TRBV11-1 and TRBJ2-5; possible D gene TRBD1, 5 bases. The CDR3 runs to 15 residues. CDR1 and CDR2 from the germline V gene are SGHAT and FQDESV (reference sequence).

This clonotype was seen many times. The chain is built from TRBV29-1 and TRBJ1-2, with D possibly matching TRBD1 (5 bases). CDR3 length: 11 residues. V lost 8 bases and J lost 8, with 15 bases in between. In germline, CDR1 is SQVTM, CDR2 ANQGSEA. CDR3 sequence (DNA): TGCAGCACTGAAGGGGTTGAGGGCTACACCTTC. Translated, it gives CSTEGVEGYTF.

There are a few counts of this clonotype. The CDR3 DNA sequence: TGTGCCAGCAGCCAAGATTGGCTAGTGGGCACAGATACGCAGTATTTT. Protein sequence: CASSQDWLVGTDTQYF. The V call is TRBV4-2, the J call TRBJ2-3; the D is unclear. Looked up from germline, CDR1 is LGHNA and CDR2 is YNFKEQ. The ends were cut back, 0 bases at V and 1 base at J, with 11 bases in the middle. The CDR3 length is 16 residues.

Concerning this clonotype: The junction shows a germline mismatch at one end, possibly a read error. The chain joins TRBV4-2 to TRBJ2-7; D perhaps matches TRBD2 (5 bases). The CDR3 length is 13 residues. Germline assignment: CDR1 LGHNA and CDR2 YNFKEQ. The chain's CDR3 is CSSSQGRSEPQYF. CDR3 nucleotide sequence: TGTTCCAGCAGCCAAGGGAGATCCGAGCCTCAGTACTTC.

The table lists this clonotype with a count of one. The chain uses TRBV20-1 and TRBJ2-3; no firm D call. The V gene lost 2 bases and the J gene lost 3 bases, with 6 bases spanning the gap. The CDR3 sequence is 12 residues long. Germline V gives CDR1 DFQATT, CDR2 SNEGSKA (reference sequence). The CDR3 region is CSARRTTDTQYF. The CDR3 DNA follows: TGCAGTGCTAGACGAACGACAGATACGCAGTATTTT.

Concerning this clonotype: As the CDR3 is not closed by the conserved phenylalanine or tryptophan, this likely results from a read error. It is unclear where the CDR3 begins or ends on the DNA, so no DNA is shown, and the CDR3 is as TCRdb lists it. J is TRBJ1-5 and V is TRBV20-1. The CDR3 spans 14 amino acids, including both terminal residues. CDR1 and CDR2 from the germline V gene are DFQATT and SNEGSKA (reference sequence). The CDR3 reads CSARGEGLPQPQHS.

To note about this clonotype: Here the CDR3 omits its conserved ending phenylalanine or tryptophan, so a read error is the likely source. The chain couples TRBV11-3 to TRBJ1-4, with no clear D. The CDR3 is 16 amino acids. Trimming removed 5 bases at V and 0 bases at J, with 13 bases between. CDR1 is SGHNT and CDR2 is YENEEA in the germline V gene. CDR3 amino acids: CASSPVGSATNEKLFL. Written as DNA, the CDR3 is TGTGCCAGCAGCCCCGTAGGCTCTGCAACTAATGAAAAACTGTTTTTA.

In the case of this clonotype: A read error may produce the germline difference seen at one junction end. The rearrangement joins TRBV11-2 to TRBJ2-7, with 16 nucleotides matching TRBD2. The CDR3 contains 17 residues. The V gene's germline CDR1 is SGHAT and CDR2 FQNNGV. CDR3 coding DNA: TGTGCCAGCAGCGTAGATCGGGGACTAGCGGGAGGGTATGAGCAGTACTTC. Amino acid sequence: CASSVDRGLAGGYEQYF. Drawing the rest from reference TRBV11-2 and TRBJ2-7, the complete variable domain is EAGVAQSPRYKIIEKRQSVAFWCNPISGHATLYWYQQILGQGPKLLIQFQNNGVVDDSQLPKDRFSAERLKGVDSTLKIQPAKLEDSAVYLCASSVDRGLAGGYEQYFGPGTRLTVT.

The table lists this clonotype with a few counts. CDR3 sequence: CASSQRQSYYGYTF. For the CDR3, the DNA is TGTGCCAGCAGCCAACGACAGTCCTACTATGGCTACACCTTC. The V and J genes are TRBV14 and TRBJ1-2, with D tentatively TRBD1 (5 bases). Between the trimmed V and J ends, which lost 2 bases and 3 bases, there was a span of 10 bases. CDR1 and CDR2 (germline): SGHDN, FVKESK. The length of the CDR3 is 14 residues.

The chain couples TRBV5-5 to TRBJ2-3, with 10 positions matching TRBD2. The trim removed 8 bases at V and 3 bases at J, leaving 6 bases unmatched. The CDR3 has 14 residues. CDR1 and CDR2 (germline): SGHKS, YYEKEE (reference sequence). The DNA of the CDR3 is TGTGCCAGTAGCAGTAGCGGGAGGACAGATACGCAGTATTTT. Encoded protein: CASSSSGRTDTQYF.

On this clonotype: This clone may be a read error of a much larger clone one base away. Without the conserved terminal phenylalanine or tryptophan, this CDR3 likely stems from a read error. The rearrangement joins TRBV6-5 to TRBJ2-3, with TRBD2 matching 9 bases. J was trimmed by 6 bases and V by 7 bases; bases with no gene match: 14. CDR1 MNHEY and CDR2 SVGAGI come from the germline V gene. This CDR3 is built from 16 residues. CDR3 protein: CASTNRLAVGGDTQYY. Here the CDR3 DNA reads TGTGCCAGCACCAACAGACTAGCGGTGGGAGGGGATACGCAGTATTAT.

The chain combines TRBV11-3 with TRBJ1-3; unclear D gene. CDR3 length equals 13 residues. Germline V gives CDR1 SGHNT, CDR2 YENEEA. CDR3 in DNA: TGTGTCGGCAGAGAGGATACTGGAAACACCATATATTTT. It specifies CVGREDTGNTIYF.

Comments on this clonotype: A read error may explain this, as a much larger clone is one base away. The chain is built from TRBV6-5 and TRBJ2-1; 8 bases align to TRBD2. Per germline, CDR1 MNHEY and CDR2 SVGAGI. The CDR3 runs 19 residues. CDR3 residues: CASRYSIFAGGPIDDEQFF. Here the CDR3 DNA reads TGTGCCAGCAGGTACTCGATATTTGCGGGAGGCCCCATTGACGATGAGCAGTTCTTC.

Worth noting for this clonotype: The junction and the germline gene differ at one end; a read error may be behind it. The chain recombines TRBV6-5 with TRBJ2-3; TRBD1 matches 10 bases. There are 14 residues in the CDR3. Germline V CDR1 and CDR2: MNHEY, SVGAGI. The CDR3 region is CACSRDRGKNTRYF. CDR3 coding DNA: TGTGCCTGCAGTCGGGACAGGGGCAAGAATACGCGGTATTTT.

This clonotype showed up many times. For the CDR3, the DNA is TGTGCCAGCAGTTTAGGGGACAGGCTCGAAGCTTTCTTT. Translating gives CASSLGDRLEAFF. The V call is TRBV12-3 or TRBV12-4, the J call TRBJ1-1, with 8 positions matching TRBD1. The CDR3 covers 13 residues. The V and J ends lost 1 base and 8 bases, in that order; junction bases with no gene match: 3.

The V call is TRBV4-1, the J call TRBJ2-1, with D maybe TRBD2 (6 bases). In germline, CDR1 is MGHRA, CDR2 YSYEKL. Trimming removed 4 bases from V and 6 bases from J, with 16 bases in between. The CDR3 runs to 15 residues. CDR3 nucleotide sequence: TGCGCCAGCAGCCGGGACTCCCGACCCCCCAATGAGCAGTTCTTC. Its translation: CASSRDSRPPNEQFF.

The rearrangement uses TRBV20-1 and TRBJ1-2; 7 bases agree with TRBD1. In germline, CDR1 is DFQATT, CDR2 SNEGSKA (reference sequence). This CDR3 region has 12 residues. The trim removed 6 bases at V and 9 bases at J, leaving 10 bases unmatched. For the CDR3, the DNA is TGCAGTGCACTACAGGGGAGGGGTTGCTACACCTTC. Its translation is CSALQGRGCYTF.

About this clonotype itself: The junction shows a germline mismatch at one end, possibly a read error. The V call is TRBV5-6, the J call TRBJ1-1; D possibly corresponds to TRBD1 (6 bases). CDR3 size: 14 residues. Per the germline V gene, CDR1 is SGHDT and CDR2 is YYEEEE. CDR3 DNA sequence: TGTGCCAGCAGCGAGACAGGTCTCGGGACTGAAGTTTTCTTT. Translated, it gives CASSETGLGTEVFF.

In regard to this clonotype: The germline gene is not matched at one end of the junction; a read error may be the cause. J is TRBJ2-6 and V is TRBV11-2; D is undetermined. The CDR3 contains 13 residues. Germline values: CDR1 SGHAT, CDR2 FQNNGV. CDR3 nucleotides: TGTGCCAGCAGCCTCGCTGAGGCCAACTTCCTGACTTTC. It yields the protein CASSLAEANFLTF.

This clonotype has a handful of counts. The genes are TRBV6-1 and TRBJ2-3; D remains unclear. Germline V gene data show CDR1 as MNHNS and CDR2 as SASEGT. Trimming cost V 7 bases and J 0 bases, with 8 bases left between them. The CDR3 contains 13 residues. CDR3 in amino acids: CASTSRSTDTQYF. In DNA form, the CDR3 reads TGTGCCAGCACGTCACGGAGCACAGATACGCAGTATTTT.

This chain connects TRBV29-1 to TRBJ1-4; D unclear. There are 12 residues in the CDR3. Germline V CDR1 and CDR2: SQVTM, ANQGSEA. V gave up 2 bases and J gave up 13 bases, with 14 bases separating them. The CDR3: CSVERGVGGLFF. As DNA, the CDR3 is TGCAGCGTTGAACGGGGTGTCGGTGGACTGTTTTTT.